This TCR beta chain was recovered during a study of T cells in Graves' hyperthyroidism and ophthalmopathy. The study's findings and limits: For ophthalmopathy, model prediction preceded onset by a median approximately 6 months. Also found in blood were most expanded thyroid clonotypes above 0.001.

RNA transcripts yielded amplified TCR beta CDR3 regions. First-round RT-PCR with HTBI primers amplified the TCR CDR3 region. TCRdb ran MiXCR on the multiplex PCR reads and lists one entry per CDR3 protein. This sample carries tens of thousands of distinct CDR3 sequences, approximately 50% of them seen once, and the ten largest clones take about 35%. The germline V gene encodes CDR1 DFQATT and CDR2 SNEGSKA (reference sequence). J gave up 2 bases and V 3 bases, and 3 bases lay outside the gene matches. The CDR3 has 14 residues. Diagnostic assessment was based on clinical symptoms, serum thyroxine and TRAb, thyroid ultrasound and orbital computed tomography. This clonotype was seen more than once but under ten times. Its antigen is unidentified.

Sequencing used peripheral blood or thyroid tissue (not recorded which). The sequence was collected from a man aged 18 to 29 with Graves' hyperthyroidism. V usage is TRBV20-1 and J usage is TRBJ2-5; 10 positions match TRBD2. The CDR3 DNA is TGCAGTGCTAGTCTAGCGGGGGTACAAGAGACCCAGTACTTC. This sequence encodes CSASLAGVQETQYF.